This TCR beta chain was captured by sequencing in a study of shared clonotypes between healthy human individuals. The V gene end was trimmed by 6 bases and the J gene end by 7 bases; junction bases not matched to a gene: 9. CDR1 and CDR2 (germline): SQVTM, ANQGSEA. The CDR3 is 15 residues long. Sequencing was performed with immunoSEQ multiplex PCR; in TCRdb, only in-frame clones are kept and a portion is missing. The top ten clones hold roughly 1.5% of a sample with about 960,000 clones, approximately 76% of them seen once. Source material: memory CD4+ T cells sorted from blood. Stated subset: CD45RA-negative fraction. V gene TRBV29-1 combines with J gene TRBJ2-1; 13 bases align to TRBD2. The source of this sequence is a man in his late teens or twenties in good health. CDR3 in DNA: TGCAGCGTAGTGACTAGCGGGGGGCGGTTGAATGAGCAGTTCTTC. Its translation: CSVVTSGGRLNEQFF.